The 16 T cell receptor beta chains below were found in one sample sequenced in a study of shared clonotypes between healthy human individuals. Method: immunoSEQ multiplex PCR; TCRdb's copy keeps in-frame clones and lacks some. In the table there are some 490,000 clones, around 73% of which are singletons. The specimen was PBMCs. The receptors originated from a middle-aged woman in good health. Some clones in this sample may be carry-over from other donors' samples.

This clone appeared many times. The chain is built from TRBV20-1 and TRBJ2-4, with no clear D. V lost 5 bases and J 7 bases, leaving 6 bases between the germline ends. Germline assignment: CDR1 DFQATT and CDR2 SNEGSKA (reference sequence). This CDR3 spans 10 amino acids. The CDR3 reads CSAQRNIQYF. The DNA of the CDR3 is TGCAGTGCTCAAAGGAACATTCAGTACTTC.

This sequence joins TRBV28 and TRBJ2-1; 7 bases are a match to TRBD2. Germline lookup yields CDR1 MDHEN and CDR2 SYDVKM. This CDR3 is 17 amino acids long. Losses at the gene ends were 2 bases for V and 9 bases for J; bases not matched to a gene: 16. In nucleotides, the CDR3 is TGTGCCAGCAGTTTAAGGGGTAGGGGCGGGAGCATATGTGAGCAGTTCTTC. Translating it yields CASSLRGRGGSICEQFF.

The chain has TRBV11-2 and TRBJ2-3; 10 bases are shared with TRBD2. Germline values: CDR1 SGHAT, CDR2 FQNNGV. This CDR3 is 17 amino acids long. V was clipped by 4 bases and J by 6 bases; unmatched bases: 13. DNA for the CDR3: TGTGCCAGCAGCTCGGAGCCTAGCGGGAGTAAAGGGGATACGCAGTATTTT. Its protein product is CASSSEPSGSKGDTQYF. Supplemented by reference TRBV11-2 and TRBJ2-3, the full variable domain reads EAGVAQSPRYKIIEKRQSVAFWCNPISGHATLYWYQQILGQGPKLLIQFQNNGVVDDSQLPKDRFSAERLKGVDSTLKIQPAKLEDSAVYLCASSSEPSGSKGDTQYFGPGTRLTVL.

In DNA, the CDR3 is TGTGCCACCAGCAGTCGATCAGGCAATGAGCAGTTCTTC. It is translated as CATSSRSGNEQFF. The chain joins TRBV15 to TRBJ2-1; D not certain. There are 13 residues in the CDR3. Trimming left V 3 bases short and J 6 bases short, with 9 bases between. Germline CDR1 and CDR2: LNHNV and YYDKDF (reference sequence).

The chain recombines TRBV7-2 with TRBJ2-7, with 10 bases fitting TRBD2. The CDR3 is 14 residues long. V shed 4 bases and J 3 bases; nucleotides not matched to a gene: 3. CDR1 is SGHTA, CDR2 FQGNSA, per germline. The CDR3 DNA reads TGTGCCAGCAGCTGGACTAGCGGCGACTACGAGCAGTACTTC. This translates into CASSWTSGDYEQYF.

The chain employs TRBV29-1 and TRBJ1-1, with D possibly TRBD1 on 6 matching bases. Trimming left V 6 bases short and J 5 bases short, with 16 bases between. Germline V CDR1 and CDR2: SQVTM, ANQGSEA. The CDR3 extends over 13 amino acids. In nucleotides, the CDR3 is TGCAGCGTCGCAGAAGACAGGAGGACTGAAGCTTTCTTT. As protein: CSVAEDRRTEAFF.

This clone has a handful of counts. The J gene is TRBJ2-1, the V gene TRBV7-3; 9 nucleotides line up with TRBD2. Germline V gene data show CDR1 as SGHTA and CDR2 as FQGTGA. The CDR3 totals 13 residues. Trimming removed 5 bases from V and 9 bases from J; junction bases left unmatched: 5. This CDR3 reads CASSSSGSTEQFF. The CDR3 DNA reads as TGTGCCAGCAGCAGTAGCGGGAGCACTGAGCAGTTCTTC.

The rearrangement joins TRBV28 to TRBJ2-7, with D perhaps matching TRBD2 (5 bases). V lost 3 bases and J 2 bases, leaving 17 bases between the germline ends. The length of the CDR3 is 16 residues. The V gene's germline CDR1 is MDHEN and CDR2 SYDVKM. The CDR3 is CASSLRVWESTYEQYF. As DNA, the CDR3 is TGTGCCAGCAGTTTGAGAGTTTGGGAGTCAACCTACGAGCAGTACTTC. The variable domain in full, with the rest retrieved from reference TRBV28 and TRBJ2-7, is DVKVTQSSRYLVKRTGEKVFLECVQDMDHENMFWYRQDPGLGLRLIYFSYDVKMKEKGDIPEGYSVSREKKERFSLILESASTNQTSMYLCASSLRVWESTYEQYFGPGTRLTVT.

This chain joins TRBV18 and TRBJ2-7; D gene uncertain. Looked up from germline, CDR1 is KGHSH and CDR2 is LQKENI. CDR3 length: 11 residues. V was clipped by 5 bases and J by 3 bases, with 5 bases between them. The CDR3 sequence: CASSKDYEQYF. Here the CDR3 DNA reads TGTGCCAGCTCAAAGGACTACGAGCAGTACTTC. The whole variable domain, filled in from reference TRBV18 and TRBJ2-7, reads NAGVMQNPRHLVRRRGQEARLRCSPMKGHSHVYWYRQLPEEGLKFMVYLQKENIIDESGMPKERFSAEFPKEGPSILRIQQVVRGDSAAYFCASSKDYEQYFGPGTRLTVT.

This clone was seen only a few times. The CDR3 reads CASSLGSVLYGYTF. The CDR3 nucleotides read TGTGCCAGCAGCTTAGGGTCTGTCCTCTATGGCTACACCTTC. The chain combines TRBV7-3 with TRBJ1-2, with D unclear. Between the trimmed V and J ends, which lost 2 bases and 4 bases, there was a span of 11 bases. CDR3 length equals 14 residues. The germline V gene encodes CDR1 SGHTA and CDR2 FQGTGA.

This rearrangement joins TRBV7-9 to TRBJ1-1, with TRBD1 as a possible D gene (6 bases). This CDR3 is 15 amino acids long. The V end was cut by 2 bases, the J end by 2 bases, with 12 bases between. Germline CDR1 SEHNR, CDR2 FQNEAQ (reference sequence). In DNA form, the CDR3 reads TGTGCCAGCAGCTTAACTGGGGGGACAAACACTGAAGCTTTCTTT. Its translation is CASSLTGGTNTEAFF.

With respect to this clone: This may be a read error: a much more frequent sequence differs by one nucleotide. Distinct nucleotide sequences in the sample also encode this CDR3. The rearrangement uses TRBV18 and TRBJ1-1; no clear D. V lost 2 bases and J 8 bases, leaving 15 bases between the germline ends. The CDR3 contains 14 residues. The V gene's germline CDR1 is KGHSH and CDR2 LQKENI. DNA of the CDR3: TGTGCCAGCTCACCAGGCCTCCCAGGAACCGAAGCTTTCTTT. It translates to CASSPGLPGTEAFF.

A few counts support this clone. The V call is TRBV4-1, the J call TRBJ2-2; D may be TRBD2 (5 bases). CDR3 length equals 15 residues. V dropped 6 bases and J dropped 3 bases, with 14 bases sitting between them. Germline-derived CDR1 and CDR2 are MGHRA and YSYEKL. The CDR3 DNA is TGCGCCAGCAGTTTCGAGGGAGTGGACACCGGGGAGCTGTTTTTT. Protein: CASSFEGVDTGELFF.

This clone showed up many times. This chain's CDR3 is CASSADGIYGYTF. CDR3 nucleotide sequence: TGTGCCAGCAGTGCCGACGGGATTTATGGCTACACCTTC. The V call is TRBV2, the J call TRBJ1-2; no definite D call. Trimming stripped 4 bases from V and 5 bases from J, with 11 bases between. The CDR3 is 13 residues long. Germline assignment: CDR1 SNHLY and CDR2 FYNNEI.

The chain joins TRBV7-9 to TRBJ2-1, with D possibly TRBD2 on 5 matching bases. The ends were cut back, 3 bases at V and 1 base at J, with 10 bases in the middle. The CDR3 has 15 residues. From germline, CDR1 is SEHNR and CDR2 FQNEAQ (reference sequence). CDR3 protein: CASSFTGSSYNEQFF. The CDR3 bases are TGTGCCAGCAGCTTTACGGGGAGTTCCTACAATGAGCAGTTCTTC.

The rearrangement joins TRBV5-4 to TRBJ1-6; 8 bases match TRBD1. Germline V gives CDR1 SGHNT, CDR2 YYREEE (reference sequence). The CDR3 length is 14 residues. Trimming took 4 bases from V and 9 from J; bases not matched to a gene: 6. The CDR3, as DNA: TGTGCCAGCAGCCCGACAGGGGCGGGTTCACCCCTCCACTTT. It is translated as CASSPTGAGSPLHF. Based on the CDR3 plus reference TRBV5-4 and TRBJ1-6, the full variable domain is ETGVTQSPTHLIKTRGQQVTLRCSSQSGHNTVSWYQQALGQGPQFIFQYYREEENGRGNFPPRFSGLQFPNYSSELNVNALELDDSALYLCASSPTGAGSPLHFGNGTRLTVT.